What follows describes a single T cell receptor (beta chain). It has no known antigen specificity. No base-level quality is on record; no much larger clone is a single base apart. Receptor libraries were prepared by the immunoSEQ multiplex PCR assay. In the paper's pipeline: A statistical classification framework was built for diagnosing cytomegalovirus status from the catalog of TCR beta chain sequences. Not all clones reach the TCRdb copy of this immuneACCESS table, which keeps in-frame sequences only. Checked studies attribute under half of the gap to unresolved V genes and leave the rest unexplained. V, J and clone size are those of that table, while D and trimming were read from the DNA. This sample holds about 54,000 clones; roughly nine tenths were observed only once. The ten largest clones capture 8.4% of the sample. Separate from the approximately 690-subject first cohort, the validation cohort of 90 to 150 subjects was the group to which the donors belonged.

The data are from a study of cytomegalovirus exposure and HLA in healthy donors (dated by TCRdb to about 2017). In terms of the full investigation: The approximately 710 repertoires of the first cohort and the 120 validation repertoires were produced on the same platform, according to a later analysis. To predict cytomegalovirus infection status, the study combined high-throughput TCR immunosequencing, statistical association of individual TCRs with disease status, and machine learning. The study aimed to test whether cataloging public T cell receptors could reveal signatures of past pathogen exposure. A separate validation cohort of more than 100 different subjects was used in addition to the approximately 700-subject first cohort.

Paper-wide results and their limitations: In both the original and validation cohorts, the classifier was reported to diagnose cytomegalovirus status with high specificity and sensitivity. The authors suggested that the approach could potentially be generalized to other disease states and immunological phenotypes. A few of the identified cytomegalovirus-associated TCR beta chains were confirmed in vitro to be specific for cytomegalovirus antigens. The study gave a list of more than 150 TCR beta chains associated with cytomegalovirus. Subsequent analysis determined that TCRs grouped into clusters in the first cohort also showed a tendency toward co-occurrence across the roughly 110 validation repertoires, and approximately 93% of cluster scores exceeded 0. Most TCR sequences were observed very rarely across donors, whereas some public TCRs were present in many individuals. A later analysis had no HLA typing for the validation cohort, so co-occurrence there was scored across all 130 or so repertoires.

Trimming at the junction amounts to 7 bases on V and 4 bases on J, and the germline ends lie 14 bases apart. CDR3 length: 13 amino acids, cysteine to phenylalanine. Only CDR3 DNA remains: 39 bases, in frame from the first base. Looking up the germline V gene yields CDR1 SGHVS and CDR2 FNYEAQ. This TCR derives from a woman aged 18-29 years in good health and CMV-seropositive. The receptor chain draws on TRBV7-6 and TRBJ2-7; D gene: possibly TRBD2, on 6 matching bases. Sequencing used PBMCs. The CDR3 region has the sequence CASTPGTDYEQYF. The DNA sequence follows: TGTGCCAGCACCCCGGGGACTGATTACGAGCAGTACTTC.